The sample holds a few counts of the clone carrying this TCR beta chain. This entry belongs to a study of blood T cell repertoires in COVID-19. The CDR3 loop spans 14 amino acids. Trimming took 3 bases from V and 10 from J; bases not matched to a gene: 6. From germline, CDR1 is LNHDA and CDR2 SQIVND (reference sequence). Here immunoSEQ multiplex PCR was the method, and the copy in TCRdb shows in-frame clones only, minus some. The table has about 210,000 clones, 83% seen once. The J gene is TRBJ1-6, the V gene TRBV19; 7 bases are shared with TRBD1. This receptor was obtained from a woman in her thirties or forties with active or convalescent COVID-19. Sequenced: peripheral blood. CDR3 DNA: TGTGCCAGTAGTATGAACAGGGGAAGATCACCCCTCCACTTT. Translated, it gives CASSMNRGRSPLHF.